Listed here is a single TCR beta chain. The sample is drawn from a study of blood T cell repertoires in COVID-19. Overall study: COVID-19 samples collected from the United States, Italy and Spain covered acute and convalescent phases.

In the authors' methods: Reference gene primer amplification in the assay estimated nucleated cell counts. Profiled with immunoSEQ multiplex PCR; TCRdb holds only in-frame clones, not every one. V, J and clone size are taken as reported in that table, and D and trimming were inferred from the DNA itself. The sample records roughly 170,000 clones, roughly nine tenths being singletons. Sequences were obtained from peripheral blood. The TCR was taken from a man aged 65 to 79 with active or convalescent COVID-19.

CDR3 region: CASSSRDREETQYF. In DNA form, the CDR3 reads TGTGCCAGCAGCTCCCGGGACAGGGAAGAGACCCAGTACTTC. This chain uses TRBV5-4 with TRBJ2-5, with 9 bases identical to TRBD1. In germline, CDR1 is SGHNT, CDR2 YYREEE (reference sequence). J lost 3 bases, V lost 3 bases, and 3 bases had no gene match. This CDR3 contains 14 residues.